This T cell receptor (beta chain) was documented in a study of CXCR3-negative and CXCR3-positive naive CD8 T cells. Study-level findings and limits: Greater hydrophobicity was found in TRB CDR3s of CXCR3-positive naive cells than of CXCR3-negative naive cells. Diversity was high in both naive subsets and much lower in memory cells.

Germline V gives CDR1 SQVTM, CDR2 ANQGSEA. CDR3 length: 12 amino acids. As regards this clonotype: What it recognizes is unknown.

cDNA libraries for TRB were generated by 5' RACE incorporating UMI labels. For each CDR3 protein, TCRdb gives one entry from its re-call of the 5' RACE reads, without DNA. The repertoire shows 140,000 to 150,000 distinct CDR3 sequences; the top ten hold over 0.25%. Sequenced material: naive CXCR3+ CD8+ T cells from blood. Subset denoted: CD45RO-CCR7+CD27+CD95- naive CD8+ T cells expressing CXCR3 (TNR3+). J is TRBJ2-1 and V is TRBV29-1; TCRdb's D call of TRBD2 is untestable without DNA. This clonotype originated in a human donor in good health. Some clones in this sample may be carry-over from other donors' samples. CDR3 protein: CSVTSGRNEQFF.